The source of this T cell receptor (beta chain) is a study of T cells in Graves' hyperthyroidism and ophthalmopathy. Study-wide points: A model using 13 V-J features told ophthalmopathy apart from stable hyperthyroidism.

To note about this clonotype: Its specificity is not known.

Trimming left V 8 bases short and J 0 bases short, with 10 bases between. Germline assignment: CDR1 SQVTM and CDR2 ANQGSEA. The CDR3 runs to 12 residues. Regions amplified from RNA transcripts were the TCR beta CDR3 regions. First-round RT-PCR of the TCR CDR3 relied on the HTBI primer set. In TCRdb, the multiplex PCR reads were re-called with MiXCR into one record per CDR3 protein. In the table there are roughly 500,000 distinct CDR3 sequences, 46% of which are singletons. The sequence derives from an adult woman with Graves' disease, either hyperthyroidism or ophthalmopathy (not recorded which). Input material: peripheral blood or thyroid tissue (not recorded which). This chain links TRBV29-1 with TRBJ1-1; D gene unclear. This chain's CDR3 is CSLGGMNTEAFF. The CDR3 region has the DNA TGCAGCTTAGGAGGGATGAACACTGAAGCTTTCTTT.